This T cell receptor (beta chain) came from a study of cytomegalovirus exposure and HLA in healthy donors. The CDR3 has 18 residues. Findings of the study overall: Some V segments, TRBV6-2 and TRBV6-3 among them, were indistinguishable and were therefore excluded. TCR beta chains numbering some 160 were designated cytomegalovirus-associated. Earlier analysis yielded a pattern in which most TCR beta V segments were productive about 90% or about 30% of the time.

With regard to this clone: The antigen is not known.

It was with 60 Vbeta and 13 Jbeta primers that the PCR ran. Produced via immunoSEQ multiplex PCR; TCRdb's table is partial and in-frame only. The sample has 150,000 or so clones, over 60% seen once. This chain links TRBV12-2 with TRBJ1-5. TRBV12-2 is noted as a pseudogene. Material for sequencing was PBMCs. The TCR sequence derives from a male donor in good health and CMV-seronegative. CDR3 residues: CASRLILGDSAGNQPQHF. Written as DNA, the CDR3 is TGTGCAAGTCGCTTAATCTTAGGGGACTCGGCCGGCAATCAGCCCCAGCATTTT.